This T cell receptor beta chain comes out of a study of cytomegalovirus exposure and HLA in healthy donors. Study in general: Roughly 180 million T cells yielded roughly 120 million unique TCR beta sequences in earlier analysis.

Primers: 60 Vbeta forward and 13 Jbeta reverse. Some clones are missing from TCRdb's copy, which holds only in-frame ones; the method was immunoSEQ multiplex PCR. The sample shows about 170,000 clones, around 80% of them seen only once. This CDR3 is 15 amino acids long. Germline V gene data show CDR1 as LNHDA and CDR2 as SQIVND (reference sequence). V dropped 5 bases and J dropped 8; count of bases not matched to a gene: 7. Study-level findings and limits: Among CMV-associated TCR beta chains, most appeared HLA-restricted in a later analysis. V- and J-gene trimming of TCR beta was linked (in a later analysis) to a missense DCLRE1C variant.

With respect to this clone: Its antigen remains unidentified.

Sequencing used PBMCs. The chain couples TRBV19 to TRBJ1-6, with TRBD1 matching over 9 bases. The TCR sequence derives from a woman between 50 and 59 years old in good health and CMV-seropositive. CDR3 nucleotides: TGTGCCAGTAGTCGTACAGGGGGCTGGGATTCACCCCTCCACTTT. Amino acid sequence: CASSRTGGWDSPLHF.